This TCR beta chain was found in a study of blood T cell repertoires in COVID-19. This CDR3 is built from 18 residues. Trimming took 1 base from V and 1 from J, leaving 17 bases between them. Per germline, CDR1 SEHNR and CDR2 FQNEAQ (reference sequence). Only in-frame clones appear in the TCRdb table, and some are missing; sequencing was by immunoSEQ multiplex PCR. Found here are some 250,000 clones, around nine tenths of them singletons; the top ten hold roughly 4%. This sequence was found in a woman younger than 45 with acute COVID-19. The sequenced material came from PBMCs or T cells enriched from blood (not recorded which). The chain uses TRBV7-9 and TRBJ1-3; D call uncertain. CDR3 bases: TGTGCCAGCAGCTTAGGGTACCTCATCGGGGAGTCTGGAAACACCATATATTTT. The encoded protein is CASSLGYLIGESGNTIYF.